These 9 T cell receptor beta chains were all obtained from the same sample, sequenced in a study of blood T cell repertoires in COVID-19. Assay used: immunoSEQ multiplex PCR; TCRdb lists only in-frame clones, some missing. The sample has over 200,000 clones, 85% to 90% seen once. Sequencing used PBMCs or T cells enriched from blood (not recorded which). These receptors were obtained from a young man who had recovered from COVID-19.

The chain is built from TRBV6-5 and TRBJ1-2, with TRBD1 identical over 7 bases. CDR1 and CDR2 (germline): MNHEY, SVGAGI. The CDR3 spans 16 residues. J gave up 2 bases and V 0 bases, and 6 bases lay outside the gene matches. CDR3 sequence reads: CASSYSGTDLNYGYTF. CDR3 sequence (DNA): TGTGCCAGCAGTTACTCGGGGACAGACTTAAACTATGGCTACACCTTC.

This chain joins TRBV11-2 and TRBJ1-1, with unresolved D. The length of the CDR3 is 12 residues. The V and J ends lost 5 bases and 2 bases respectively, with 6 bases between them. Germline values: CDR1 SGHAT, CDR2 FQNNGV. This CDR3 reads CASSRRNTEAFF. The CDR3 DNA follows: TGTGCCAGCAGCAGGAGAAACACTGAAGCTTTCTTT. The complete variable domain, with remaining parts taken from reference TRBV11-2 and TRBJ1-1, reads EAGVAQSPRYKIIEKRQSVAFWCNPISGHATLYWYQQILGQGPKLLIQFQNNGVVDDSQLPKDRFSAERLKGVDSTLKIQPAKLEDSAVYLCASSRRNTEAFFGQGTRLTVV.

The chain has TRBV6-5 and TRBJ1-5; 8 bases map to TRBD1. The CDR3 sequence is 13 residues long. Per the germline V gene, CDR1 is MNHEY and CDR2 is SVGAGI. The ends lost 5 bases at V and 6 bases at J; junction bases unmatched: 3. The CDR3 coding sequence is TGTGCCAGCAGTACCGACAGGGGTCAGCCCCAGCATTTT. Protein: CASSTDRGQPQHF.

This chain uses TRBV11-3 with TRBJ2-1; TRBD1 might be the D (6 bases). CDR3 size: 14 residues. From germline, CDR1 is SGHNT and CDR2 YENEEA. Trimming removed 5 bases from V and 7 bases from J, with 15 bases in between. CDR3 sequence: CASSESRQGNEQFF. CDR3 nucleotides: TGTGCCAGCAGCGAGAGCCGGCAGGGGAATGAGCAGTTCTTC. Variable domain in full (rest from reference TRBV11-3 and TRBJ2-1): EAGVVQSPRYKIIEKKQPVAFWCNPISGHNTLYWYLQNLGQGPELLIRYENEEAVDDSQLPKDRFSAERLKGVDSTLKIQPAELGDSAVYLCASSESRQGNEQFFGPGTRLTVL.

The rearrangement links TRBV11-2 to TRBJ1-1; no definite D call. The germline V gene encodes CDR1 SGHAT and CDR2 FQNNGV. This CDR3 comprises 14 residues. V was clipped by 5 bases and J by 4 bases, with 14 bases between them. Here the CDR3 DNA reads TGTGCCAGCAGCCCTAGAGTTGCGCCCACTGAAGCTTTCTTT. Encoded protein: CASSPRVAPTEAFF.

The chain has TRBV28 and TRBJ2-4; 16 nucleotides align to TRBD2. CDR3 length: 16 residues. Germline V lookup: CDR1 MDHEN, CDR2 SYDVKM. V lost 2 bases, J lost 7 bases, and 2 bases stayed unmatched. The CDR3 loop reads CASSLEGLAGGNIQYF. CDR3 DNA sequence: TGTGCCAGCAGTTTAGAGGGACTAGCGGGGGGGAACATTCAGTACTTC.

CDR3 bases: TGCGCCAGCAGCCAAGGAGGATTACAGGGGGTTTACGAGCAGTACTTC. It translates to CASSQGGLQGVYEQYF. This sequence joins TRBV4-1 and TRBJ2-7; 8 nucleotides line up with TRBD1. The trim removed 1 base at V and 4 bases at J, leaving 9 bases unmatched. The CDR3 covers 16 residues. The V gene's germline CDR1 is MGHRA and CDR2 YSYEKL.

The genes are TRBV29-1 and TRBJ1-2; D is undetermined. Trimming removed 4 bases from V and 1 base from J, with 16 bases in between. The germline V gene has CDR1 SQVTM and CDR2 ANQGSEA. CDR3 length: 15 amino acids. CDR3 sequence: CSVGAKNYRNYGYTF. The CDR3 nucleotides read TGCAGCGTTGGCGCCAAGAACTACCGTAACTATGGCTACACCTTC. The full variable domain, its missing parts supplied by reference TRBV29-1 and TRBJ1-2, is SAVISQKPSRDICQRGTSLTIQCQVDSQVTMMFWYRQQPGQSLTLIATANQGSEATYESGFVIDKFPISRPNLTFSTLTVSNMSPEDSSIYLCSVGAKNYRNYGYTFGSGTRLTVV.

This clone was picked up one time. DNA of the CDR3: TGTGCCAGCAGCTTCCTCGGCAGGGGCACCGGGGAGCTGTTTTTT. The encoded protein is CASSFLGRGTGELFF. This chain joins TRBV7-9 and TRBJ2-2; possibly TRBD1 for D (6 bases). This CDR3 has 15 residues. Germline loops: CDR1 SEHNR, CDR2 FQNEAQ (reference sequence). V was cut by 3 bases and J by 4 bases, with 12 bases left in between.